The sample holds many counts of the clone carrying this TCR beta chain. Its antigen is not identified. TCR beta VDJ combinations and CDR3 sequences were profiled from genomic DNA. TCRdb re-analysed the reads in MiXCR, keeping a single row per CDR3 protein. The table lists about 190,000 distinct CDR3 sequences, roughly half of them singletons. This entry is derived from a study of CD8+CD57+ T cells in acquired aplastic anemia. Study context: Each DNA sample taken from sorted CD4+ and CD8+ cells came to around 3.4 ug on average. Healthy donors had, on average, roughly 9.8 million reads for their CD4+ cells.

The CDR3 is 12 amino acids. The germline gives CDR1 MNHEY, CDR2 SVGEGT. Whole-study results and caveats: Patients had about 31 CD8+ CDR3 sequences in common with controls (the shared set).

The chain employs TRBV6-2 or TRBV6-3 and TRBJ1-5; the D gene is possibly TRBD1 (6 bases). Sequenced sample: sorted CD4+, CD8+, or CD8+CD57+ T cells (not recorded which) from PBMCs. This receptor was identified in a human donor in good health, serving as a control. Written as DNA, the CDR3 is TGTGCGACCATGGGACAAGGACAGCCCCAGCATTTT. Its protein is CATMGQGQPQHF.